Shown below are 3 T cell receptor beta chains from a single sample sequenced in a study of cytomegalovirus exposure and HLA in healthy donors. PCR employed 60 Vbeta and 13 Jbeta primers. Repertoires were generated with immunoSEQ multiplex PCR, while TCRdb's copy carries only in-frame clones and drops some. The table records roughly 150,000 clones, around 70% of them present only once. The sequencing sample was made of PBMCs. These TCRs come from a woman aged 55-70 years in good health and CMV-seropositive.

This sequence joins TRBV29-1 and TRBJ2-7, with a tentative D call TRBD1 (6 bases). Germline-derived CDR1 and CDR2 are SQVTM and ANQGSEA. The CDR3 sequence is 14 residues long. The germline V and J ends were trimmed by 4 bases and 1 base, with 14 bases remaining between them. In DNA form, the CDR3 reads TGCAGCGTTGTCAGGGGATCTTCTTCCTACGAGCAGTACTTC. This sequence encodes CSVVRGSSSYEQYF.

V is TRBV7-2 and J is TRBJ2-3; D is ambiguous. There are 12 residues in the CDR3. V was pared by 5 bases and J by 2 bases, with 5 bases between. Germline CDR1 is SGHTA and CDR2 is FQGNSA. The CDR3 protein is CASSPVTDTQYF. The CDR3 DNA is TGTGCCAGCAGCCCGGTCACAGATACGCAGTATTTT.

The gene calls are TRBV4-1 and TRBJ1-4; no reliable D call. The CDR3 totals 16 residues. Between the trimmed V and J ends, which lost 0 bases and 8 bases, there was a span of 16 bases. The germline V gene has CDR1 MGHRA and CDR2 YSYEKL. The CDR3 here is CASSQDPAGGAEKLFF. CDR3 bases: TGCGCCAGCAGCCAAGATCCCGCAGGAGGAGCGGAAAAACTGTTTTTT.